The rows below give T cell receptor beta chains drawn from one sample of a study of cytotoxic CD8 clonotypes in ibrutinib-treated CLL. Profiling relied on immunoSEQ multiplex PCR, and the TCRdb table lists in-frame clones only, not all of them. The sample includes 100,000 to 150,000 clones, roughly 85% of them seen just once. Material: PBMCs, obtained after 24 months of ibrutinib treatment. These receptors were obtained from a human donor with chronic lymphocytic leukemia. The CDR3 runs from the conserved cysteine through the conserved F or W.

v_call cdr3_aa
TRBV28 CASSSRNTIYF
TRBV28 CASSLRSSYEQYF
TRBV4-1 CASSQDPLPYLNTIYF
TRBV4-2 CASSQDFSSGANVLTF
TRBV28 CASSLGGTGGGGYTF
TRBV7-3 CACLWGGHSNQPQHF
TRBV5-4 CASSADLAVQETQYF
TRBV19 CASSMGLGGLSYNEQFF
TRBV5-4 CASSLGVGTGIIGNTIYF
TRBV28 CASSPSSVSNTGELFF
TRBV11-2 CASSPLGGRAKNIQYF
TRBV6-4 CASSDSGQKAFF
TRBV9 CASRALQGSTEAFF
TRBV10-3 CAISGRDFPSYEQYF
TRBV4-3 CASSQERRLSREKLFF
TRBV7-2 CASSPGLGYTF
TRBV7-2 CASSVNSYEQYF
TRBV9 CASGWGSSTEAFF
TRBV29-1 CSVERTSGGVSPSTDTQYF
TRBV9 CASSPRPIGGGVEQFF
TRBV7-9 CASSPKTRTESYTF
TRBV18 CASSPPSVGYANYGYTF
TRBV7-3 CASSTRASRGRLTDTGELFF
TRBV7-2 CASSTRTGVATEAFF